These 16 T cell receptor beta chains originate from one sample sequenced in a study of CD8+CD57+ T cells in acquired aplastic anemia. Profiling that covered TCR beta VDJ and CDR3 relied on genomic DNA as its template. TCRdb re-called the reads with MiXCR, one entry per CDR3 protein. Among around 430,000 distinct CDR3 sequences listed, around a third were seen once. Selection for sequencing was limited to patients who had shown CD8+CD57+ cell expansion by flow cytometry. Sequencing was performed on sorted CD4+, CD8+, or CD8+CD57+ T cells (not recorded which) from PBMCs. Receptor source: a human donor with aplastic anemia.

V is TRBV7-3 and J is TRBJ2-5; 7 bases agree with TRBD1. The germline gives CDR1 SGHTA, CDR2 FQGTGA. J lost 2 bases, V lost 5 bases, and 5 bases had no gene match. The CDR3 extends over 14 amino acids. CDR3 residues: CASSPQQGQETQYF. The DNA for the CDR3 is TGTGCCAGCAGCCCCCAACAGGGGCAAGAGACCCAGTACTTC.

V is TRBV2 and J is TRBJ1-5, with D perhaps TRBD1 (6 bases). Germline values: CDR1 SNHLY, CDR2 FYNNEI. V lost 6 bases to trimming and J lost 7 bases, with 13 bases between them. This CDR3 has 13 amino acids. The CDR3 nucleotides read TGTGCCAGCAGCTTCGAGGGGGGCCAGCCCCAGCATTTT. Protein: CASSFEGGQPQHF.

The J gene is TRBJ1-6, the V gene TRBV7-3, with 9 bases fitting TRBD1. CDR3 length: 15 residues. The ends lost 5 bases at V and 9 bases at J; junction bases unmatched: 8. Germline values: CDR1 SGHTA, CDR2 FQGTGA. CDR3 coding DNA: TGTGCCAGCAGCGGAATGGGACAGGGTGTTTCACCCCTCCACTTT. This encodes CASSGMGQGVSPLHF.

V usage is TRBV13 and J usage is TRBJ2-1; perhaps TRBD2 as D (6 bases). Looked up from germline, CDR1 is PRHDT and CDR2 is FYEKMQ (reference sequence). V lost 3 bases to trimming and J lost 0 bases, with 9 bases between them. The length of the CDR3 is 15 residues. The chain's CDR3 is CASSLSSGSYNEQFF. Written as DNA, the CDR3 is TGTGCCAGCAGCTTGAGTAGCGGCTCCTACAATGAGCAGTTCTTC.

Worth noting for this clonotype: Given a much more abundant clone one base away, this may be a read error. The DNA for the CDR3 is TGTGCCAGCAGCCCCACCCGAGGCAAACCCTACGAGCAGTACTTC. Translated: CASSPTRGKPYEQYF. V gene TRBV7-8 combines with J gene TRBJ2-7, with D uncertain. In germline, CDR1 is SGHVS, CDR2 FQNEAQ. The CDR3 is 15 amino acids. Trimming removed 5 bases from V and 2 bases from J, with 16 bases in between. Together with reference TRBV7-8 and TRBJ2-7, the CDR3 gives the full variable domain: GAGVSQSPRYKVAKRGQDVALRCDPISGHVSLFWYQQALGQGPEFLTYFQNEAQLDKSGLPSDRFFAERPEGSVSTLKIQRTQQEDSAVYLCASSPTRGKPYEQYFGPGTRLTVT.

This clonotype was found a few times. Relative to the germline gene, one junction end is altered; a read error may explain this. This chain links TRBV7-6 with TRBJ1-5, with 9 bases matching TRBD1. The CDR3 totals 15 residues. Germline CDR1 and CDR2: SGHVS and FNYEAQ. The CDR3 reads CAGSPGTGRNQPQHF. The CDR3 DNA reads TGTGCCGGCAGCCCCGGGACAGGGAGGAATCAGCCCCAGCATTTT.

The chain employs TRBV29-1 and TRBJ1-2; 7 nucleotides align to TRBD1. The CDR3 is made up of 12 amino acids. V lost 5 bases to trimming and J lost 6 bases; unmatched junction nucleotides: 6. The V gene's germline CDR1 is SQVTM and CDR2 ANQGSEA. The CDR3 region has the DNA TGCAGCGTTCTGGCCAGGGGGGATGGCTACACCTTC. Translation: CSVLARGDGYTF.

This clonotype has a count of ten or more. This chain links TRBV5-1 with TRBJ1-2, with 7 bases that match TRBD1. J gave up 8 bases and V 1 base, and 5 bases lay outside the gene matches. Germline V CDR1 and CDR2: SGHRS, YFSETQ. This CDR3 has 13 residues. The CDR3 loop reads CASSLSGQEGYTF. The CDR3 DNA reads TGCGCCAGCAGCTTGAGTGGACAGGAAGGCTACACCTTC.

For the CDR3, the DNA is TGTGCCAGTAGTATCGGCAGGGAGTTAACCTACGAGCAGTACTTC. Translated, it gives CASSIGRELTYEQYF. V and J are TRBV19 and TRBJ2-7; perhaps D is TRBD1 or TRBD2 (5 bases each). CDR3 length: 15 residues. V was clipped by 3 bases and J by 2 bases, with 14 bases between them. Germline assignment: CDR1 LNHDA and CDR2 SQIVND (reference sequence).

This clonotype has at least ten counts. CDR3 coding DNA: TGTGCCAGCAGCGGTGTGATCACAGATACGCAGTATTTT. It specifies CASSGVITDTQYF. The chain combines TRBV9 with TRBJ2-3; D gene uncertain. The CDR3 runs to 13 residues. Trimming cost V 3 bases and J 2 bases, with 7 bases left between them. CDR1 and CDR2 (germline): SGDLS, YYNGEE.

The J gene is TRBJ2-7, the V gene TRBV6-1; 8 bases fit TRBD2. Germline V CDR1 and CDR2: MNHNS, SASEGT. The V segment lost 8 bases and the J segment 8 bases; nucleotides outside the gene matches: 8. CDR3 length: 12 amino acids. In nucleotides, the CDR3 is TGTGCCAGCGGGCTAGCGGGTATGCAGCAGTACTTC. Residues: CASGLAGMQQYF.

The chain combines TRBV2 with TRBJ2-7; TRBD1 is a possible D gene (6 bases). In germline, CDR1 is SNHLY, CDR2 FYNNEI. Trimming shortened V by 2 bases and J by 3 bases, and 17 bases separated the two germline ends. CDR3 length equals 16 residues. CDR3 amino acids: CASSERTRGVGYEQYF. In nucleotides, the CDR3 is TGTGCCAGCAGTGAAAGGACCAGGGGAGTGGGCTACGAGCAGTACTTC.

This clonotype has just a few counts. The chain joins TRBV5-1 to TRBJ2-1; a weak D match, TRBD2 (5 bases). Trimming shortened V by 0 bases and J by 9 bases, and 10 bases separated the two germline ends. The CDR3 is made up of 13 amino acids. CDR1 is SGHRS and CDR2 is YFSETQ in the germline V gene. DNA for the CDR3: TGCGCCAGCAGCTTGGGGCTAGCAGGTGAGCAGTTCTTC. It translates to CASSLGLAGEQFF. Based on the CDR3 plus reference TRBV5-1 and TRBJ2-1, the full variable domain is KAGVTQTPRYLIKTRGQQVTLSCSPISGHRSVSWYQQTPGQGLQFLFEYFSETQRNKGNFPGRFSGRQFSNSRSEMNVSTLELGDSALYLCASSLGLAGEQFFGPGTRLTVL.

The rearrangement joins TRBV7-2 to TRBJ2-7; a weak D match, TRBD1 (5 bases). This CDR3 has 15 amino acids. CDR1 and CDR2 (germline): SGHTA, FQGNSA. The V gene lost 0 bases and the J gene lost 2 bases, with 11 bases spanning the gap. Here the CDR3 reads CASSLAGPTAYEQYF. The DNA of the CDR3 is TGTGCCAGCAGCTTAGCGGGGCCAACCGCCTACGAGCAGTACTTC.

About this clonotype: With a much larger clone just one base away, this may be a read error. This chain links TRBV9 with TRBJ2-1; 10 nucleotides align to TRBD2. CDR1 and CDR2 from the germline V gene are SGDLS and YYNGEE. The CDR3 totals 15 residues. The CDR3 DNA sequence: TGTGCCAGCAGCGTATACGGAGCGGGAGGGGGTGAGCGGTTCTTC. Translating gives CASSVYGAGGGERFF.

CDR3 loop: CASSRSPGLTYEQYF. The CDR3 DNA reads TGTGCCAGCAGCCGTTCCCCGGGCTTGACCTACGAGCAGTACTTC. The chain couples TRBV7-9 to TRBJ2-7; no clear D. The length of the CDR3 is 15 residues. V lost 5 bases and J lost 2, with 16 bases in between. The V gene's germline CDR1 is SEHNR and CDR2 FQNEAQ (reference sequence).